This T cell receptor (beta chain) was identified in a study of persistence of HIV-infected CD4 T cells. Study-level information: A median of about 8 years of suppressive ART preceded sampling. Anti-CD3/anti-CD28 stimulation activated a higher proportion of cells than antigen stimulation, with lower memory fraction.

Findings of the study overall: Antigen-responding cells were enriched for degenerate expanded CDR3beta sequences.

About this clone: Its matching antigen is unknown.

The immunoSEQ assay was version 4, run in survey mode. Method: immunoSEQ multiplex PCR; TCRdb's copy keeps in-frame clones and lacks some. The table includes under 50,000 clones, 85% to 90% detected once. CDR1 and CDR2 from the germline V gene are KGHDR and SFDVKD. Trimming cost V 0 bases and J 2 bases, with 18 bases left between them. The CDR3 loop spans 18 amino acids. Cells were stimulated nonspecifically with anti-CD3/anti-CD28 magnetic beads. CD4+ T cells upregulating both CD40 ligand and CD69 were sorted as responding cells. The origin of this receptor is an adult woman with HIV who was CMV-seropositive. The V and J genes are TRBV24-1 and TRBJ2-5; no reliable D call. The specimen comprised CD4+ T cells sorted from PBMCs after roughly 20-hour stimulation, sampled from a patient who received antiretroviral therapy. Written as DNA, the CDR3 is TGTGCCACCAGTGATTTGCCCCATCCCGGACGGATACAAGAGACCCAGTACTTC. Translated: CATSDLPHPGRIQETQYF.